A single count supports the clone carrying this T cell receptor (beta chain). Its specificity is not known. Trimming shortened V by 6 bases and J by 0 bases, and 14 bases separated the two germline ends. The CDR3 is made up of 16 amino acids. Germline V CDR1 and CDR2: SEHNR, FQNEAQ (reference sequence). Assay used: immunoSEQ multiplex PCR; TCRdb lists only in-frame clones, some missing. The table has around 600,000 clones, 98% seen once. The sample comes from a study of shared clonotypes between healthy human individuals. Study summary: Those who served as donors were a couple of women and a few men between the ages of 18 and 49.

Regarding the study as a whole: It was only blood that was sampled, and tissue repertoires likely differ. Limitation of the genetic and exposure-history diversity represented came from the few donors.

Naive CD8 populations comprised CD45RO-negative cells positively selected for CCR7, excluding terminally differentiated effector memory CD45RA+ cells. Sequences were obtained from naive CD8+ T cells sorted from blood. The TCR was taken from a man under 40 in good health. The rearrangement links TRBV7-9 to TRBJ2-2; D possibly corresponds to TRBD2 (5 bases). CDR3 sequence reads: CASSPPPGTNTGELFF. The CDR3 coding sequence is TGTGCCAGCAGTCCTCCCCCCGGGACGAACACCGGGGAGCTGTTTTTT.